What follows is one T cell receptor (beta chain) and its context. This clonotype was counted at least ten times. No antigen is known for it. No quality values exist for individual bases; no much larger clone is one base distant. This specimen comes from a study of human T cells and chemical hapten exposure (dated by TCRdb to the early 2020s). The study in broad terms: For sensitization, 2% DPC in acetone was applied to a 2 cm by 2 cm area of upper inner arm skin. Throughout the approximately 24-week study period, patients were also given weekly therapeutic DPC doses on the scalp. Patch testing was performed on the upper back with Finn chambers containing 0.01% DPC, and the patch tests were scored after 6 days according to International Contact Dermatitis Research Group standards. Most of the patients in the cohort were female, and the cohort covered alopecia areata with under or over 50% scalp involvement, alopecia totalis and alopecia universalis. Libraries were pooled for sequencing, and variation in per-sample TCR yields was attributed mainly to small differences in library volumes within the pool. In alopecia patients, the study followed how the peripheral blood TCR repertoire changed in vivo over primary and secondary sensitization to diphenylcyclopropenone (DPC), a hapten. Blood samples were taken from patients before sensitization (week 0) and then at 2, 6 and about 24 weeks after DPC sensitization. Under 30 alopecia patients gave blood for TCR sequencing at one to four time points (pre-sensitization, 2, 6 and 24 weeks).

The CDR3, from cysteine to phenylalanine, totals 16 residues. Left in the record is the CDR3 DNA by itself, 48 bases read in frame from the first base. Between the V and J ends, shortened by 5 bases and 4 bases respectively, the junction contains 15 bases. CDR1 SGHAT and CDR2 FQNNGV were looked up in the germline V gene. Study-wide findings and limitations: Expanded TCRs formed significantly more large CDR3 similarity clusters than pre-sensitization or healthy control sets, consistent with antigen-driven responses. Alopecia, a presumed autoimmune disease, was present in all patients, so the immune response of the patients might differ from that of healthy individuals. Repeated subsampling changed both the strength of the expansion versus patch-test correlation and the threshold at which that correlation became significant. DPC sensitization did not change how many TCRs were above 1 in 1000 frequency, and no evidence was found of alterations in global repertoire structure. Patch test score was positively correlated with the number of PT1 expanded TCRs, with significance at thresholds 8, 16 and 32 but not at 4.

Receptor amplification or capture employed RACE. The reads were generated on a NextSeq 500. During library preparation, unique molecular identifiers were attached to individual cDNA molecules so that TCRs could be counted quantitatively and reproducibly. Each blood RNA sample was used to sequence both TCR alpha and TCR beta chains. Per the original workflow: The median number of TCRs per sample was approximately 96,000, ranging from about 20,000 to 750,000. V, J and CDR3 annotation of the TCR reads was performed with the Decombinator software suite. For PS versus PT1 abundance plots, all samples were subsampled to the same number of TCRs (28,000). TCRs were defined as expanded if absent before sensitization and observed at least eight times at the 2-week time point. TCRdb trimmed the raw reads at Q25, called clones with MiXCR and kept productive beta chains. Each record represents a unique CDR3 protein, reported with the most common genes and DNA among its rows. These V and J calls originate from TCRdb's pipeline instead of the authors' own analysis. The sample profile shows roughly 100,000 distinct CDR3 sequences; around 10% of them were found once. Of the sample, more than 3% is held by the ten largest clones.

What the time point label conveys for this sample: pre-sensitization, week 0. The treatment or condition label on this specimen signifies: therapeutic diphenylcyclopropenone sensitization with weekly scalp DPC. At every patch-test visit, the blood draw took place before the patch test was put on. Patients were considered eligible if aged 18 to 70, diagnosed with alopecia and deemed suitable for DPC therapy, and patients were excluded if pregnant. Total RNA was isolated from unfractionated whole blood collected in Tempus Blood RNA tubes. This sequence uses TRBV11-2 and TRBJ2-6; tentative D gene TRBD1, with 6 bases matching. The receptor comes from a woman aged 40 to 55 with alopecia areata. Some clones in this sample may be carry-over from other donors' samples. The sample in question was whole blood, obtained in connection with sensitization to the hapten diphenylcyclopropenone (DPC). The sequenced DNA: TGTGCCAGCAGCCCTTACTGGGGGCAGGGGGCCAACGTCCTGACTTTC. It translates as CASSPYWGQGANVLTF.